This T cell receptor (beta chain) emerged from a study of T cells in women clearing cervical HPV infection. Across the whole study: With HLA typing for only a few women, HLA confounding remains possible.

The CDR3 is 10 amino acids. Germline loops: CDR1 SEHNR, CDR2 FQNEAQ (reference sequence). Of note for this clone: Antigen unknown. The read is 3 residues too short to cover the CDR3 end, so that end is filled in from the germline J gene.

General study findings and limits: Cases carried less TRBV6-7 than controls: about 0.1% versus 0.15%.

Genomic DNA, averaging approximately 1,200 ng per sample, yielded TCR beta CDR3 via immunoSEQ. Data came from immunoSEQ multiplex PCR; TCRdb stores just in-frame clones and leaves some out. The table gives tens of thousands of clones; the top ten clones make up more than 1.3% of it. Material: blood buffy coat. This chain joins TRBV7-9 and TRBJ2-2; D is unclear. The sequence was collected from a woman between 18 and 70 years old with a cervical HPV16 infection that either progressed to CIN3+ or cleared (not recorded which). The sequenced CDR3 bases are TGTGCCAGCAGCGCCTCTAAG. It encodes CASSASK. The CDR3 in full is CASSASKLFF.